This record looks at one T cell receptor beta chain sequence and its context. What antigen it recognizes has not been identified. No much larger clone exists at a distance of one base, and base qualities are not known. This sample was included in a study of cytomegalovirus exposure and HLA in healthy donors (dated by TCRdb to about 2017). At the level of the whole study: A later analysis indicated that the 130 or so validation repertoires were generated on the platform also employed for the roughly 730 repertoires of the first cohort. The study aimed to test whether cataloging public T cell receptors could reveal signatures of past pathogen exposure. A separate validation cohort of roughly 130 different subjects was used in addition to the approximately 610-subject first cohort. To predict cytomegalovirus infection status, the study combined high-throughput TCR immunosequencing, statistical association of individual TCRs with disease status, and machine learning. Broad study findings and their caveats: In a later analysis, TCRs clustered in the first cohort were found to also tend to co-occur in the roughly 120 validation repertoires, with 85% to 95% of cluster scores above 0. All 120 or so repertoires were used to score co-occurrence in the validation cohort in a later analysis, because that analysis had no HLA typing for the cohort. In the study, about 150 TCR beta chains were listed as associated with cytomegalovirus. In both the original and validation cohorts, the classifier was reported to diagnose cytomegalovirus status with high specificity and sensitivity. According to the authors, the approach could potentially be generalized to other disease states and immunological phenotypes. In vitro tests confirmed that a few of the cytomegalovirus-associated TCR beta chains recognize cytomegalovirus antigens. Across donors, most TCR sequences were observed very rarely, whereas some public TCRs were present in many individuals.

Library method: the immunoSEQ multiplex PCR assay. In the authors' own workflow: A statistical classification framework was built for diagnosing cytomegalovirus status from the catalog of TCR beta chain sequences. TCRdb stores this immuneACCESS table with in-frame sequences only. Part of the clones is absent; in the studies checked, under half of the shortfall reflects unresolved V genes, and no reason is known for the rest. The D gene and trimming were derived from the DNA, and the V and J assignments and clone size from that table. Across this sample there are roughly 59,000 clones, with 80% to 95% seen only once. Of the sample, 5.3% is held by the ten largest clones. The donors were included in the validation cohort of some 110 subjects, a group kept apart from the approximately 700-subject first cohort. The germline V and J ends show losses of 0 bases and 5 bases respectively, and no gene match explains 3 bases of the junction. The germline V gene supplies CDR1 MRHNA and CDR2 SNTAGT. Its CDR3 holds 15 amino acids, cysteine through phenylalanine. Only CDR3 DNA remains: 45 bases, in frame from the first base.

This TCR was sampled from a man between 18 and 35 years old in good health and CMV-seropositive. The sequencing sample was made of PBMCs. The chain is encoded by TRBV6-4 joined to TRBJ2-2; 7 central nucleotides agree with TRBD2. The DNA sequence reads TGTGCCAGCAGTGACTCGGCGGGAGTAACCGGGGAGCTGTTTTTT. Its protein reads: CASSDSAGVTGELFF.